This T cell receptor beta chain emerged from a study of T cell responses to AZD1222 COVID-19 vaccine. Sequencing was performed with immunoSEQ multiplex PCR; in TCRdb, only in-frame clones are kept and a portion is missing. Among 100,000 or so clones, approximately 92% were seen once, and the ten largest hold roughly 45%. In its sample, this clone was seen once. As yet, its antigen is unknown. Overall study findings and caveats: It was only after the peak T cell response that any repertoires were sampled. Spike-wide coverage was observed for vaccine-associated CD4 TCRs, with dominant responses at 160-218 and 743-854. Reports say nearly half of spike-specific TCRs go after unmutated variant regions.

The CDR3 runs to 14 residues. Per the germline V gene, CDR1 is MDHEN and CDR2 is SYDVKM. The V end was cut by 1 base, the J end by 5 bases, with 12 bases between. The specimen was peripheral blood, collected 28 days after the second AZD1222 dose. The source of this sequence is an adult who received the AZD1222 COVID-19 vaccine. The rearrangement uses TRBV28 and TRBJ2-7; tentatively, D is TRBD2 (5 bases). The CDR3 loop reads CASSLSGIGNEQYF. The CDR3 DNA reads TGTGCCAGCAGTTTATCCGGGATCGGTAACGAGCAGTACTTC. Filled out from reference TRBV28 and TRBJ2-7, the complete variable domain reads DVKVTQSSRYLVKRTGEKVFLECVQDMDHENMFWYRQDPGLGLRLIYFSYDVKMKEKGDIPEGYSVSREKKERFSLILESASTNQTSMYLCASSLSGIGNEQYFGPGTRLTVT.